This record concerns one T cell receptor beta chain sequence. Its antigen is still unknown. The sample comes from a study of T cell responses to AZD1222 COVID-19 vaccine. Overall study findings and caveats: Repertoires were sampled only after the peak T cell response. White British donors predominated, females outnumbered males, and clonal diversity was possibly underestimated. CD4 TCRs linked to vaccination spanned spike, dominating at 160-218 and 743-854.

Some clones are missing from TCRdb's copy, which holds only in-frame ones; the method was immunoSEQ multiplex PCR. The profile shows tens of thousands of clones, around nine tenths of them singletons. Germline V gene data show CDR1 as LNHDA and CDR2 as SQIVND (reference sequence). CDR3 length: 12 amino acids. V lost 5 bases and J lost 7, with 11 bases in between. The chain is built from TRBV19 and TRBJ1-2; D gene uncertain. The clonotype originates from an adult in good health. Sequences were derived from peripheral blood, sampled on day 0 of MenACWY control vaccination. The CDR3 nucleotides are TGTGCCAGTAGTTTTATGGGCCCTGGCTACACCTTC. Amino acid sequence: CASSFMGPGYTF.